These 4 T cell receptor beta chains share one sample of origin, sequenced in a study of long-term antiretroviral therapy in people with HIV. Survey-level immunoSEQ v3.0 assays were run. The assay was immunoSEQ multiplex PCR, and TCRdb's table has in-frame clones only and misses some. The sample holds 15,000 to 20,000 clones; approximately 80% are singletons and the top ten take roughly 18%. The starting material was unsorted PBMCs, obtained 0.6 years after starting antiretroviral therapy. The receptors originated from a woman aged 18 to 35 with HIV.

The J gene is TRBJ1-1, the V gene TRBV5-4; the D gene is possibly TRBD1 (5 bases). This CDR3 is 11 amino acids long. Germline CDR1 is SGHNT and CDR2 is YYREEE (reference sequence). The germline V and J ends were trimmed by 0 bases and 10 bases, with 7 bases remaining between them. The DNA for the CDR3 is TGTGCCAGCAGCTTGGGGGGGTCAGCTTTCTTT. Its translation is CASSLGGSAFF.

This clone was detected once. The chain employs TRBV15 and TRBJ1-3; D unresolved. This CDR3 has 11 residues. Per germline, CDR1 LNHNV and CDR2 YYDKDF (reference sequence). The V gene lost 9 bases and the J gene lost 3 bases, with 6 bases spanning the gap. The CDR3 sequence: CATQFGNTIYF. CDR3 nucleotide sequence: TGTGCCACACAGTTTGGAAACACCATATATTTT.

The genes are TRBV9 and TRBJ2-3, with 9 bases aligning to TRBD1. This CDR3 is 15 amino acids long. The trim removed 2 bases at V and 1 base at J, leaving 2 bases unmatched. The germline gives CDR1 SGDLS, CDR2 YYNGEE. This CDR3 reads CASSVGQGGTDTQYF. In DNA, the CDR3 is TGTGCCAGCAGCGTGGGACAGGGCGGCACAGATACGCAGTATTTT.

The rearrangement links TRBV28 to TRBJ2-7; a possible D gene is TRBD2 (5 bases). The length of the CDR3 is 14 residues. Germline CDR1 MDHEN, CDR2 SYDVKM. Trimming removed 10 bases from V and 1 base from J, with 17 bases in between. CDR3 bases: TGTGCCACCGGCAGTGGAGGATCTTCCTACGAGCAGTACTTC. Protein: CATGSGGSSYEQYF.